One T cell receptor beta chain is described in this entry. Measured with immunoSEQ multiplex PCR; TCRdb has only the in-frame clones, and not every one. The sample carries about 5,900 clones, roughly nine tenths recorded once. V was clipped by 4 bases and J by 7 bases; unmatched bases: 7. Germline V gene lookup returns CDR1 MGHDK and CDR2 SYGVNS. This CDR3 region has 15 residues. This specimen comes from a study of blood T cell repertoires in COVID-19. The sequence derives from a human donor in a cohort sampled during active COVID-19. Sequencing was done on a sample of peripheral blood. This sequence joins TRBV25-1 and TRBJ1-6; 7 nucleotides align to TRBD1. This CDR3 is CASSGRDSGNSPLHF. The CDR3 DNA is TGTGCCAGCAGTGGAAGGGACAGCGGGAATTCACCCCTCCACTTT.